Presented here are 20 T cell receptor beta chains from one specimen sequenced in a study of cytomegalovirus exposure and HLA in healthy donors. The PCR used 60 Vbeta and 13 Jbeta primers. Libraries were prepared by immunoSEQ multiplex PCR; TCRdb keeps only in-frame clonotypes and omits some of them. This listing includes 150,000 to 200,000 clones. The sample consisted of PBMCs. Receptors originate from a woman between 18 and 30 years old in good health and CMV-seropositive.

DNA of the CDR3: TGCGCCAGCGGGACTTACTCTGGGGCCAACGTCCTGACTTTC. This codes for CASGTYSGANVLTF. The chain carries TRBV4-1 and TRBJ2-6, with a tentative D call TRBD2 (6 bases). CDR3 length: 14 amino acids. Looked up from germline, CDR1 is MGHRA and CDR2 is YSYEKL. Trimming shortened V by 8 bases and J by 0 bases, and 8 bases separated the two germline ends.

The V gene is TRBV30, the J gene TRBJ1-2; TRBD1 matches 7 bases. This CDR3 comprises 13 residues. V was clipped by 4 bases and J by 4 bases; unmatched bases: 6. Germline CDR1 GTSNPN, CDR2 SVGIG (reference sequence). The CDR3 DNA follows: TGTGCCTGGAACCAACAGGGGCCCTATGGCTACACCTTC. It encodes CAWNQQGPYGYTF.

The chain is built from TRBV4-3 and TRBJ2-3, with D hard to call. The CDR3 contains 15 residues. Germline V CDR1 and CDR2: LGHNA, YSLEER. The V and J ends lost 0 bases and 0 bases respectively, with 7 bases between them. DNA for the CDR3: TGCGCCAGCAGCCAAGACCAGGCTAGCACAGATACGCAGTATTTT. Amino acid sequence: CASSQDQASTDTQYF.

The rearrangement uses TRBV15 and TRBJ2-7, with 11 bases fitting TRBD1. V was clipped by 3 bases and J by 5 bases; unmatched bases: 9. CDR1 and CDR2 (germline): LNHNV, YYDKDF (reference sequence). The CDR3 contains 16 residues. CDR3 residues: CATSSYRDRGYDEQYF. In nucleotides, the CDR3 is TGTGCCACCAGCAGTTACCGGGACAGGGGGTATGACGAGCAGTACTTC.

V usage is TRBV4-3 and J usage is TRBJ1-3; maybe TRBD1 (5 bases). The V end was cut by 0 bases, the J end by 0 bases, with 9 bases between. CDR3 length: 16 amino acids. CDR1 and CDR2 from the germline V gene are LGHNA and YSLEER. CDR3 amino acids: CASSQDTGGSGNTIYF. The DNA of the CDR3 is TGCGCCAGCAGCCAAGATACAGGTGGCTCTGGAAACACCATATATTTT.

J is TRBJ2-5 and V is TRBV15; D call uncertain. CDR3 size: 13 residues. Trimming cost V 3 bases and J 2 bases, with 7 bases left between them. The germline CDR1 and CDR2 sequences are LNHNV and YYDKDF (reference sequence). CDR3 nucleotide sequence: TGTGCCACCAGCAGGGTGGAGCAAGAGACCCAGTACTTC. Its translation is CATSRVEQETQYF.

The V call is TRBV18, the J call TRBJ1-2, with a weak D call TRBD1 (5 bases). Germline loops: CDR1 KGHSH, CDR2 LQKENI. The V end lost 6 bases, the J end lost 2 bases, and 19 bases lay between the germline ends. The CDR3 totals 16 residues. CDR3 residues: CASSPGRQSKNYGYTF. In DNA form, the CDR3 reads TGTGCCAGCTCCCCCGGCAGACAGTCCAAGAACTATGGCTACACCTTC. The full variable domain, completed using reference TRBV18 and TRBJ1-2, is NAGVMQNPRHLVRRRGQEARLRCSPMKGHSHVYWYRQLPEEGLKFMVYLQKENIIDESGMPKERFSAEFPKEGPSILRIQQVVRGDSAAYFCASSPGRQSKNYGYTFGSGTRLTVV.

The chain combines TRBV4-2 with TRBJ1-5; TRBD1 matches 9 bases. Looked up from germline, CDR1 is LGHNA and CDR2 is YNFKEQ. The CDR3 loop spans 16 amino acids. V shed 4 bases and J 7 bases; nucleotides not matched to a gene: 11. CDR3 in amino acids: CASSRSNRGLEQPQHF. Written as DNA, the CDR3 is TGTGCCAGCAGCCGGAGTAACAGGGGGCTAGAGCAGCCCCAGCATTTT.

The V call is TRBV6-5, the J call TRBJ1-3; D is unresolved. The CDR3 is 14 residues long. Germline values: CDR1 MNHEY, CDR2 SVGAGI. Between the trimmed V and J ends, which lost 2 bases and 8 bases, there was a span of 13 bases. CDR3 in DNA: TGTGCCAGCAGTTACAGAACGGAGGGAGACACCATATATTTT. It translates to CASSYRTEGDTIYF.

The chain combines TRBV10-1 with TRBJ2-1; D is ambiguous. CDR3 length: 15 amino acids. Trimming shortened V by 6 bases and J by 0 bases, and 12 bases separated the two germline ends. CDR1 and CDR2 (germline): WNHNN, SYGVQD (reference sequence). CDR3 sequence (DNA): TGCGCCAGCAGAGCCGACTTGAGCTCCTACAATGAGCAGTTCTTC. Translation gives CASRADLSSYNEQFF.

The chain combines TRBV2 with TRBJ1-4; weak D call: TRBD1 (5 bases). The CDR3 extends over 15 amino acids. In germline, CDR1 is SNHLY, CDR2 FYNNEI. The V and J ends lost 1 base and 7 bases respectively, with 13 bases between them. CDR3 sequence reads: CASSEEGQGGEKLFF. CDR3 sequence (DNA): TGTGCCAGCAGTGAAGAGGGCCAGGGCGGTGAAAAACTGTTTTTT.

The genes are TRBV18 and TRBJ1-2; possible D gene TRBD1, 5 bases. Per germline, CDR1 KGHSH and CDR2 LQKENI. The V end was cut by 3 bases, the J end by 3 bases, with 14 bases between. The CDR3 sequence is 15 residues long. CDR3 protein: CASSPQTVRDYGYTF. The CDR3 DNA follows: TGTGCCAGCTCACCGCAGACGGTCAGGGACTATGGCTACACCTTC.

CDR3 loop: CASSPTGSGTQYF. The CDR3 coding sequence is TGTGCCAGCAGTCCGACAGGGTCCGGGACCCAGTACTTC. The genes are TRBV6-5 and TRBJ2-5, with 7 bases aligning to TRBD1. V trimming: 5 bases; J trimming: 7 bases; junction bases outside the gene matches: 7. The germline gives CDR1 MNHEY, CDR2 SVGAGI. This CDR3 comprises 13 residues.

CDR3 protein: CASSHEEGGGGGTQYF. CDR3 bases: TGCGCCAGCAGCCACGAAGAAGGAGGGGGGGGCGGTACGCAGTATTTT. This chain uses TRBV4-3 with TRBJ2-3; a possible D gene is TRBD2 (7 bases). CDR3 length equals 16 residues. Germline V gives CDR1 LGHNA, CDR2 YSLEER. V gave up 3 bases and J gave up 8 bases, with 21 bases separating them.

The chain joins TRBV19 to TRBJ2-1; TRBD1 matches 7 bases. Germline assignment: CDR1 LNHDA and CDR2 SQIVND (reference sequence). V shed 3 bases, J shed 14 bases, and the junction held 10 bases outside the gene matches. The CDR3 runs 13 residues. CDR3 nucleotides: TGTGCCAGTAGTATTAGTGGCGACAGGGCGAAGTTCTTC. This gives the protein CASSISGDRAKFF.

The CDR3 here is CASSYRSGVPSYEQYF. The CDR3, as DNA: TGTGCCAGCAGTTACAGGTCAGGGGTCCCCTCCTACGAGCAGTACTTC. The V call is TRBV6-5, the J call TRBJ2-7; the D gene is possibly TRBD1 (6 bases). In germline, CDR1 is MNHEY, CDR2 SVGAGI. This CDR3 has 16 residues. V was pared by 2 bases and J by 0 bases, with 14 bases between.

The chain employs TRBV7-2 and TRBJ2-4; D not resolved. V dropped 5 bases and J dropped 6 bases, with 20 bases sitting between them. CDR3 length: 16 residues. Germline CDR1 and CDR2: SGHTA and FQGNSA. The CDR3 DNA is TGTGCCAGCAGCCCATATGGCGGCTCCCCGATAAACATTCAGTACTTC. It encodes CASSPYGGSPINIQYF.

Here the CDR3 reads CASSLSGSNQPQHF. The CDR3 nucleotides are TGTGCCAGCAGCCTTTCGGGTAGCAATCAGCCCCAGCATTTT. This chain joins TRBV11-2 and TRBJ1-5; D call uncertain. The CDR3 is 14 residues long. V was trimmed by 5 bases and J by 0 bases, leaving 8 bases between them. CDR1 is SGHAT and CDR2 is FQNNGV in the germline V gene.

This sequence joins TRBV30 and TRBJ2-7; perhaps TRBD1 as D (5 bases). V dropped 4 bases and J dropped 3 bases, with 16 bases sitting between them. The CDR3 is 14 residues long. CDR1 GTSNPN and CDR2 SVGIG come from the germline V gene (reference sequence). The CDR3 protein is CAWTHPTQGYEQYF. The CDR3 nucleotides read TGTGCCTGGACCCACCCTACCCAGGGCTACGAGCAGTACTTC.

The chain joins TRBV7-9 to TRBJ2-1, with 10 bases lining up with TRBD2. This CDR3 has 15 amino acids. V dropped 4 bases and J dropped 6; count of bases not matched to a gene: 6. Germline assignment: CDR1 SEHNR and CDR2 FQNEAQ (reference sequence). The CDR3 DNA sequence: TGTGCCAGCAGCTCCCAGGGACTAGCGAGCAATGAGCAGTTCTTC. Encoded protein: CASSSQGLASNEQFF.